A selection of T cell receptor beta chains follows, all from one sample in a study of technical replicates of blood from four donors. Clones were read by immunoSEQ multiplex PCR, and TCRdb kept only the in-frame ones, dropping some. Among some 85,000 clones listed, about 93% were seen once. Material: T cells isolated from PBMCs. Source of these receptors: a human donor in good health. The CDR3 runs from the conserved cysteine through the conserved F or W. Fields, in order: V gene, clone size, D gene, J gene, CDR3 DNA, CDR3 protein. The D gene is left open where the match is weak. Clone size is not always given. Where it is, it says once, few, many or a class for expanded clones.

V: TRBV5-1; size: once; D: TRBD2; J: TRBJ2-1; DNA: TGCGCCAGCAGCCAACCTCGGGGACTAGCGGGAGCTCCATACAATGAGCAGTTCTTC; CDR3: CASSQPRGLAGAPYNEQFF
V: TRBV15; size: once; D: .; J: TRBJ1-1; DNA: TGTGCCACCAGCAGAGACAGGGGTGGAACTGAAGCTTTCTTT; CDR3: CATSRDRGGTEAFF
V: TRBV9; size: .; D: TRBD2; J: TRBJ2-2; DNA: TGTGCCAGCAGCGAGACTAGCGGGAGGGGCTGGGAGCTGTTTTTT; CDR3: CASSETSGRGWELFF
V: TRBV27; size: .; D: .; J: TRBJ2-5; DNA: TGTGCCAGCGGAGTTTATGCGGGGGCCGGGGAGACCCAGTACTTC; CDR3: CASGVYAGAGETQYF
V: TRBV2; size: .; D: .; J: TRBJ1-4; DNA: TGTGCCAGCAGTGTAACGGGTGTTAATGAAAAACTGTTTTTT; CDR3: CASSVTGVNEKLFF
V: TRBV25-1; size: .; D: .; J: TRBJ1-1; DNA: TGTGCCAGCAGCTCAGGGCTTAAGACTGAAGCTTTCTTT; CDR3: CASSSGLKTEAFF
V: TRBV7-3; size: .; D: .; J: TRBJ2-5; DNA: TGTGCCAGCAGCCGTACAGGGCCCCAAGAGACCCAGTACTTC; CDR3: CASSRTGPQETQYF
V: TRBV6-1; size: .; D: .; J: TRBJ1-1; DNA: TGTGCCAGCAGTGAATGGGCGAGTGGGAACACTGAAGCTTTCTTT; CDR3: CASSEWASGNTEAFF
V: TRBV18; size: .; D: .; J: TRBJ1-1; DNA: TGTGCCAGCTCTACAGGTTTGAACACTGAAGCTTTCTTT; CDR3: CASSTGLNTEAFF
V: TRBV6-5; size: .; D: TRBD1; J: TRBJ1-1; DNA: TGTGCCAGCAGCCCCGGGACAGACAACACTGAAGCTTTCTTT; CDR3: CASSPGTDNTEAFF
V: TRBV6-5; size: .; D: .; J: TRBJ1-2; DNA: TGTGCCAGCAGGGACAGCCCTAACTATGGCTACACCTTC; CDR3: CASRDSPNYGYTF
V: TRBV9; size: .; D: .; J: TRBJ1-2; DNA: TGTGCCAGCAGCGTAGAGAGTCTAGCTAACTATGGCTACACCTTC; CDR3: CASSVESLANYGYTF
V: TRBV10-3; size: .; D: TRBD1; J: TRBJ1-2; DNA: TGTGCCATCAGGGGCGGGACAGCTAACTATGGCTACACCTTC; CDR3: CAIRGGTANYGYTF
V: TRBV6-5; size: once; D: TRBD2; J: TRBJ2-7; DNA: TGTGCCAGCAGTTATGGACTAGCGGGAGTTGGCAACGAGCAGTACTTC; CDR3: CASSYGLAGVGNEQYF